These T cell receptor beta chains were read from a single sample in a study of T cell responses to AZD1222 COVID-19 vaccine. Sequenced by immunoSEQ multiplex PCR; TCRdb stores in-frame clones only, minus some. This table has just over 95,000 clones, approximately 91% appearing once. The source was peripheral blood, collected on day 0 of AZD1222 vaccination. These receptors were taken from an adult in good health. Each CDR3 is given with its conserved first and last residue. D genes are given only for firm matches. Clone sizes are given selectively: once, few, many, or a class where the clone is expanded.

NA	TRBV19	TRBJ2-7	NA	15	TGTGCCTCTAGCCGGGGGGCAACCAGCTCCTACGAGCAGTACTTC	CASSRGATSSYEQYF
NA	TRBV7-9	TRBJ2-2	NA	14	TGTGCCAGCAGCTTAGGTTTAGCAGCCGGGGAGCTGTTTTTT	CASSLGLAAGELFF
TRBD2	TRBV4-2	TRBJ2-3	few	17	TGTGCCAGCAGCCAGCAGACTAGCGGGGGGGCCACAGATACGCAGTATTTT	CASSQQTSGGATDTQYF
NA	TRBV30	TRBJ1-1	NA	17	TGTGCCTGGAGTGTGTTGCAGGGGTGGAACATGAACACTGAAGCTTTCTTT	CAWSVLQGWNMNTEAFF
TRBD1	TRBV2	TRBJ1-1	few	13	TGTGCCAGCAGAGCGGACAGGGTGGAGGCAGCTTTCTTT	CASRADRVEAAFF
TRBD1	TRBV28	TRBJ1-1	NA	13	TGTGCCAGCAGTACCCCGGGACAGAATGAAGCTTTCTTT	CASSTPGQNEAFF
TRBD1	TRBV3-1/TRBV3-2	TRBJ1-2	NA	17	TGTGCCAGCAGTCGAGCCGGGACAGGGGGCCGGGACTATGGCTACACCTTC	CASSRAGTGGRDYGYTF
NA	TRBV5-5	TRBJ2-3	once	15	TGTGCCAGCAGCGGCGGGACCCACCGAGCCGATACGCAGTATTTT	CASSGGTHRADTQYF
NA	TRBV30	TRBJ1-2	NA	11	TGTGCCTGGGAGTCTAACTATGGCTACACCTTC	CAWESNYGYTF
NA	TRBV6-5	TRBJ2-7	NA	13	TGTGCCAGCAGTCTGACAGGAATCAACGAGCAGTACTTC	CASSLTGINEQYF
NA	TRBV5-4	TRBJ1-2	NA	16	TGTGCCAGCAGCTTGGGGACAGAAGCCAGTATTTGGGGCTACACCTTC	CASSLGTEASIWGYTF
NA	TRBV4-3	TRBJ2-3	NA	12	TGCGCCAGCAGCCAAGGGGCAGATACGCAGTATTTT	CASSQGADTQYF
TRBD2	TRBV30	TRBJ2-3	NA	15	TGTGCCTGGAGTTACTTCAGAAGGGAGGGAGATACGCAGTATTTT	CAWSYFRREGDTQYF
TRBD2	TRBV19	TRBJ2-1	once	12	TGTGCCAGTAGTACGATAGCGGGGGGGCAGTTCTTC	CASSTIAGGQFF
NA	TRBV14	TRBJ2-1	NA	15	TGTGCCAGCAGCCAAGTCAGGCGCGCCGACAATGAGCAGTTCTTC	CASSQVRRADNEQFF
TRBD1	TRBV6-4	TRBJ1-5	NA	15	TGTGCCAGCAGTGACTCTAGACAGGGGGTACAGCCCCAGCATTTT	CASSDSRQGVQPQHF
NA	TRBV4-1	TRBJ1-6	NA	17	TGCGCCAGCAGTCCAATTTTTCCCCAGGGAGAGAATTCACCCCTCCACTTT	CASSPIFPQGENSPLHF
NA	TRBV15	TRBJ2-5	NA	12	TGTGCCACCAGCAATTTGGGGGAAACCCAGTACTTC	CATSNLGETQYF
NA	TRBV6-2/TRBV6-3	TRBJ1-5	NA	13	TGTGCCAGCAGTTCTTCAGAGAATCAGCCCCAGCATTTT	CASSSSENQPQHF